The present T cell receptor (beta chain) was sequenced within a study of low-dose radiotherapy and immunotherapy resistance in tumors (dated by TCRdb to the early 2020s). Notes on the research overall: In Cohort 1, each fraction delivered 0.5 Gy every 2 weeks, and the prescribed total PTV dose was 6.5 Gy. Every two weeks, patients got intravenous cyclophosphamide at 200 mg/m2, given one day ahead of each radiation and immunotherapy administration. Patients were given nivolumab as a 240 mg flat dose every two weeks and ipilimumab at 1 mg/kg every six weeks, with both drugs delivered intravenously. In Cohort 2, 1 Gy per fraction was delivered every two weeks, for a total of 13 Gy over 26 weeks. Patients took aspirin 300 mg orally once daily for four cycles, starting on cycle 1 day 1. The trial did not randomize participants into treatment groups. Eight patients were included in the translational analysis: three from the first dose cohort and the first five from the second dose cohort.

Instrument on record: Illumina HiSeq 2500. Superscript III and a set of TRAV- and TRBV-specific primers were used to synthesize first-strand cDNA, so that both TCRalpha and TCRbeta chains were covered. TCRs were amplified for 20 to 25 PCR cycles with Phusion, using a constant-region primer paired with the adapter attached to the V primers. Amplification of the isolated mRNA was done with the MessageAmp II aRNA Amplification Kit, which involved an approximately 16-hour in vitro transcription at 37 degrees C. The Dynabeads mRNA DIRECT Purification Kit was used to isolate mRNA for TCR sequencing. Indexed Illumina adapters were added in a second Phusion PCR of about 26 cycles, and the PCR products were purified with AMPure XP beads. The source study handled its data this way. Custom Perl scripts were used to pool TCR sequences that encoded the same protein, to remove out-of-frame sequences, and to calculate the abundance of each clonotype. Any TCR sequence backed by just one read was left out of the analysis. Shannon entropy, Gini index, clonality, richness, and the frequency of TCRs shared between repertoires were included as repertoire metrics. TCRdb trimmed public reads at Q25 via fastp, called clones via MiXCR and kept in-frame beta chains. When rows share a CDR3 protein, they turn into one entry using the most common DNA and genes. None of the V and J calls come from the authors' own analysis; TCRdb made them. Across this sample there are about 97,000 distinct CDR3 sequences, with less than 25% seen only once. The ten largest clones represent about 4% of the sample.

This clonotype was seen repeatedly, ten times or more. Its specific antigen is unknown. Per-base quality was not reported, and no clone a single base away is much larger than it. Explained via the paper, the time point label denotes: after trial treatment. The label giving this sample's treatment or condition can be read as: LDRT plus nivolumab, ipilimumab, low-dose cyclophosphamide and aspirin (RACIN trial). The donors took part in RACIN, a single-arm, phase I, dose-escalation trial that combined nivolumab, ipilimumab, aspirin, low-dose cyclophosphamide and low-dose radiotherapy. Patients were eligible if they had advanced solid tumors that were TIL-negative. The TCR was taken from a male donor with prostate cancer. Sequencing was performed on PBMCs, taken after low-dose radiotherapy plus immunotherapy.

The encoded CDR3 is CASSEGTDTDTQYF. The DNA is TGTGCCAGCAGCGAAGGGACGGACACAGATACGCAGTATTTT. The V and J segments used are TRBV9 and TRBJ2-3; the D gene could be either TRBD1 or TRBD2, each agreeing at 5 bases. Inclusive of the bounding cysteine and phenylalanine, the CDR3 is 14 residues long. The only DNA kept is the CDR3, 42 bases in frame from the first base. The germline V gene gives CDR1 as SGDLS and CDR2 as YYNGEE. Cut back by 3 bases and 2 bases, the V and J ends lie 10 bases apart.